This TCR beta chain is drawn from a study of blood T cell repertoires in COVID-19. Study context: Sites across the United States, Italy and Spain contributed samples from acute and convalescent COVID-19. Sources were T cells, B-cell-depleted T cells, or PBMCs; the material itself was cDNA or gDNA.

Data came from immunoSEQ multiplex PCR; TCRdb stores just in-frame clones and leaves some out. Among tens of thousands of clones, 65% to 85% were seen once, and the ten largest hold more than 2.5%. J lost 3 bases, V lost 4 bases, and 8 bases had no gene match. The length of the CDR3 is 15 residues. Germline loops: CDR1 SGHTA, CDR2 FQGNSA. The rearrangement links TRBV7-2 to TRBJ2-7; TRBD1 matches 8 bases. The sample was peripheral blood. The origin of this receptor is an elderly man with active or convalescent COVID-19. CDR3 loop: CASSYRDRRYYEQYF. CDR3 bases: TGTGCCAGCAGCTACCGGGACAGGCGGTACTACGAGCAGTACTTC.